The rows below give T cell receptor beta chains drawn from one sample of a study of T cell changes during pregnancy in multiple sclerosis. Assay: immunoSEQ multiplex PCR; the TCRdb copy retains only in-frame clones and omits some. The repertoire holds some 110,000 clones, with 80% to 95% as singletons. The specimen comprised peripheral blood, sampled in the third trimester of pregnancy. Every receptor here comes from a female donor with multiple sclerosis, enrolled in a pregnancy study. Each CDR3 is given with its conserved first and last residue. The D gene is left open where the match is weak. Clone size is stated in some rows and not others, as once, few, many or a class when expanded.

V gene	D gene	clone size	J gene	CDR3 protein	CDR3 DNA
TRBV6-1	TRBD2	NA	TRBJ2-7	CASNPSGVYEQYF	TGTGCCAGCAACCCTAGCGGGGTCTACGAGCAGTACTTC
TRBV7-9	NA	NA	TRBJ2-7	CASSLELQGAYEQYF	TGTGCCAGCAGCTTAGAGTTGCAGGGTGCCTACGAGCAGTACTTC
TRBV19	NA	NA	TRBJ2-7	CASSSSTVTKIYEQYF	TGTGCCAGTAGTTCCTCGACGGTAACTAAAATCTACGAGCAGTACTTC
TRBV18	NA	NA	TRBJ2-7	CASSPRSGASDEQYF	TGTGCCAGCTCACCACGGTCAGGGGCAAGCGACGAGCAGTACTTC
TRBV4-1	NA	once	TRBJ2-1	CASSQDSRGRGDHNEQFF	TGCGCCAGCAGCCAAGATAGTCGGGGGAGGGGGGATCACAATGAGCAGTTCTTC
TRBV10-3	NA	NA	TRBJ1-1	CAISTVGGGTEAFF	TGTGCCATCTCCACGGTCGGCGGGGGCACTGAAGCTTTCTTT
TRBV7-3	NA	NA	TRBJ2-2	CASSSDGERLFF	TGTGCCAGCAGCTCTGATGGGGAGAGGCTGTTTTTT
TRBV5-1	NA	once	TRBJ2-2	CASSSSGRANTGELFF	TGCGCCAGCAGCTCGTCGGGCAGGGCGAACACCGGGGAGCTGTTTTTT
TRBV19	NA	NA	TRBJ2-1	CASSRAAGGSDEQFF	TGTGCCAGTAGTCGCGCGGCAGGAGGTAGCGATGAGCAGTTCTTC
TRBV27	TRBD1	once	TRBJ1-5	CASSPGGFGQPQHF	TGTGCCAGCAGTCCAGGGGGTTTCGGTCAGCCCCAGCATTTT
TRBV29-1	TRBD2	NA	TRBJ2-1	CSAYTSSGSWEQFF	TGCAGCGCCTATACCTCTAGCGGGAGCTGGGAGCAGTTCTTC
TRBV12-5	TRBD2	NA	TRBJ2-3	CASGQTSGAFWTDTQYF	TGTGCTAGTGGTCAGACTAGCGGGGCATTCTGGACAGATACGCAGTATTTT
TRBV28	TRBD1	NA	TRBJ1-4	CASRGTGGREKLFF	TGTGCCAGCAGAGGAACAGGGGGCAGGGAAAAACTGTTTTTT
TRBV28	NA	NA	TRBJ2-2	CASSSLSNTGELFF	TGTGCCAGCAGTTCACTCTCAAACACCGGGGAGCTGTTTTTT